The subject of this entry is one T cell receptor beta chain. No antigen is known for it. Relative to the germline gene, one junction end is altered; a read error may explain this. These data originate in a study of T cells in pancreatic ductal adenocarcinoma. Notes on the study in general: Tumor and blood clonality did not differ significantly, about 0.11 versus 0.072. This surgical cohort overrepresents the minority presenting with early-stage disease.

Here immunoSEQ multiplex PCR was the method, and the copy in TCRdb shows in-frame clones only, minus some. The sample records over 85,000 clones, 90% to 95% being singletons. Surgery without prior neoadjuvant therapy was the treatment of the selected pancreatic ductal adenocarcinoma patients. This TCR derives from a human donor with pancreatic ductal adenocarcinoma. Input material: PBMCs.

The CDR3 loop is CASSLRERETQYF. The CDR3 nucleotides read TGTGCTAGCAGCTTGCGGGAGAGGGAGACCCAGTACTTC. The V call is TRBV7-7, the J call TRBJ2-5, with 7 bases aligning to TRBD2. The CDR3 extends over 13 amino acids. Germline loops: CDR1 SSHAT, CDR2 FNYEAQ (reference sequence).